This TCR beta chain was observed in a study of cytomegalovirus exposure and HLA in healthy donors. Researchers ran the PCR with 60 Vbeta and 13 Jbeta primers. Using immunoSEQ multiplex PCR, the repertoire was profiled, and TCRdb retains in-frame clones only, with some absent. The sample has 80,000 to 100,000 clones, and its top ten clones hold around 3.4%. The sequenced sample was PBMCs. The receptor's source is a woman in her twenties or thirties in good health and CMV-seronegative.

The CDR3 sequence is CASSLLSSNQPQHF. The CDR3 coding sequence is TGTGCCAGCAGTTTACTATCGTCCAATCAGCCCCAGCATTTT. The V and J genes are TRBV28 and TRBJ1-5; D is unclear. Germline CDR1 MDHEN, CDR2 SYDVKM. CDR3 size: 14 residues. Trimming took off 2 bases at V and 3 bases at J, with 8 bases between the two ends.